The subject of this entry is one TCR beta chain. What it recognizes is unknown. V gave up 4 bases and J gave up 6 bases, with 14 bases separating them. The CDR3 loop spans 14 amino acids. The germline gives CDR1 SGHRS, CDR2 YFSETQ. Barcoded TCR alpha and TCR beta cDNA libraries with UMIs came from 5'RACE using constant-segment primers. TCRdb reprocessed the 5' RACE reads via MiXCR and lists one record per CDR3 protein. The table shows under 450,000 distinct CDR3 sequences, with 20% to 30% occurring only once. The sample comes from a study of T-cell memory formation after mild COVID-19. About the research overall: Largely donor-specific TCR clusters were found. The study's findings and limits: Mainly in CM and EM were contracting CD4+ clones; CD8+ were in EMRA. The study detected some responding clones in pre-infection memory, suggesting cross-reactive memory joined.

This TCR was recovered from an adult woman who had mild COVID-19 (a few samples of this study predate the infection). Cell type and time point are not known. This chain joins TRBV5-1 and TRBJ2-1; unclear D gene. Sequenced sample: PBMCs or a T cell subset sorted from them (not recorded which). The CDR3 DNA reads TGCGCCAGCAGCCGAGGACCCTCCGCCAATGAGCAGTTCTTC. This sequence encodes CASSRGPSANEQFF.